One T cell receptor beta chain is described in this entry. This sample is drawn from a study of T cells expressing NK-cell markers. Germline loops: CDR1 LNHNV, CDR2 YYDKDF (reference sequence). The CDR3 is 15 amino acids. One entry per CDR3 protein, without DNA, is what TCRdb gives after re-calling the 5' RACE reads. In total, the table holds 350,000 to 400,000 distinct CDR3 sequences. The chain links TRBV15 to TRBJ2-3. Specimen: blood T cells: a sorted CD56 or NKG2C T cell subset, CD4+ or CD8+ T cells, or bulk PBMC T cells (not recorded which). The receptor comes from a woman between 50 and 59 years old in good health. The CDR3 is CATSRDRSLPDTQYF.